This T cell receptor beta chain was retrieved from a study of blood T cells in healthy people across ages. Study summary: Per two T cells, template switching captured roughly one barcoded beta molecule. Points from the study as a whole: When set beside aged donors, long-lived donors presented more naive CD4+ cells and higher diversity. Older age went with lower TCR beta diversity per million T cells, in a roughly linear way.

Then a second PCR, running roughly 7 to 11 cycles, was carried out with a sample-barcoded 5' primer and a J-beta primer mix. TCRdb reprocessed the 5' RACE reads with MiXCR, giving one entry per CDR3 protein. The top ten clones hold around 10% of a sample with fewer than 2,000,000 distinct CDR3 sequences, 30% to 35% of them seen once. About this clonotype: The antigen is not known. One end of the junction is discordant with germline, which a read error may explain.

Germline V gene lookup returns CDR1 SGHRS and CDR2 YFSETQ. This CDR3 is built from 15 residues. J is TRBJ1-4 and V is TRBV5-1; no clear D gene. The receptor's source is a woman between 25 and 40 years old in good health. Sequenced material: blood. CDR3 sequence reads: CASSLDHGSREKRFF. DNA for the CDR3: TGCGCCAGCAGCTTGGACCACGGATCCCGTGAAAAACGGTTTTTT.